A selection of T cell receptor beta chains follows, all from one sample in a study of cytomegalovirus exposure and HLA in healthy donors. Profiled with immunoSEQ multiplex PCR; TCRdb holds only in-frame clones, not every one. The sample shows roughly 120,000 clones, roughly 88% of them seen only once. The sequencing input was PBMCs. These receptors came from a woman aged 25 to 39 in good health and CMV-seropositive. CDR3s include the opening cysteine and the closing phenylalanine or tryptophan. A D gene is named only where the DNA matches it firmly. Not all rows give a size; the values are once, few, many and, for expanded clones, a class.

j_gene: TRBJ2-7; abundance: NA; v_gene: TRBV5-1; d_gene: TRBD2; CDR3nt: TGCGCCAGCAGCTTGGCGGGGGGACCCTACGAGCAGTACTTC; CDR3aa: CASSLAGGPYEQYF
j_gene: TRBJ2-5; abundance: NA; v_gene: TRBV5-1; d_gene: NA; CDR3nt: TGCGCCAGCAGCACAACCGGGACTCAAGAGTCGACCCAGTACTTC; CDR3aa: CASSTTGTQESTQYF
j_gene: TRBJ2-7; abundance: NA; v_gene: TRBV11-3; d_gene: TRBD2; CDR3nt: TGTGCCAGCAGCAAGACTAGCGCGAACGCCTACGAGCAGTACTTC; CDR3aa: CASSKTSANAYEQYF
j_gene: TRBJ1-1; abundance: NA; v_gene: TRBV23-1; d_gene: TRBD1; CDR3nt: TGCGCCAGCAGTCAAGCGGACAGGGACAACACTGAAGCTTTCTTT; CDR3aa: CASSQADRDNTEAFF
j_gene: TRBJ1-2; abundance: few; v_gene: TRBV6-5; d_gene: NA; CDR3nt: TGTGCCAGCACCTCGTCCAGCGTGTTGGGTGGCTACACCTTC; CDR3aa: CASTSSSVLGGYTF
j_gene: TRBJ2-7; abundance: few; v_gene: TRBV5-6; d_gene: NA; CDR3nt: TGTGCCAGCAAATTCTTTGAGGAGAACTACGAGCAGTACTTC; CDR3aa: CASKFFEENYEQYF
j_gene: TRBJ1-1; abundance: few; v_gene: TRBV21-1; d_gene: NA; CDR3nt: TGTGCCAGCAGCGGAGCGAGATGGGACACTCAAGCTTTCTTT; CDR3aa: CASSGARWDTQAFF
j_gene: TRBJ1-1; abundance: once; v_gene: TRBV19; d_gene: TRBD1; CDR3nt: TGTGCCAGTAGTATGGGACAGGGAATCACTGAAGCTTTCTTT; CDR3aa: CASSMGQGITEAFF
j_gene: TRBJ1-2; abundance: NA; v_gene: TRBV5-8; d_gene: NA; CDR3nt: TGTGCCAGCAGCCAACAGGGTTATGGCTACACCTTC; CDR3aa: CASSQQGYGYTF
j_gene: TRBJ2-7; abundance: once; v_gene: TRBV6-5; d_gene: TRBD2; CDR3nt: TGTGCCAGCAGTCCCGGACTAGCGGGTTTATACGAGCAGTACTTC; CDR3aa: CASSPGLAGLYEQYF
j_gene: TRBJ2-1; abundance: NA; v_gene: TRBV9; d_gene: NA; CDR3nt: TGTGCCAGCAGCCCTGCGCGGTACAATGAGCAGTTCTTC; CDR3aa: CASSPARYNEQFF
j_gene: TRBJ1-5; abundance: NA; v_gene: TRBV15; d_gene: NA; CDR3nt: TGTGCCACCAGCAGAGAGGCGGCCCGTGAGGGGCCCCAGCATTTT; CDR3aa: CATSREAAREGPQHF
j_gene: TRBJ1-4; abundance: NA; v_gene: TRBV16; d_gene: TRBD1; CDR3nt: TGTGCCAGCAGCCAATTGGGACAGATACTTAATGAAAAACTGTTTTTT; CDR3aa: CASSQLGQILNEKLFF
j_gene: TRBJ2-5; abundance: NA; v_gene: TRBV13; d_gene: TRBD1; CDR3nt: TGTGCCAGCAGCTTATGGACAGGGCTGGAGACCCAGTACTTC; CDR3aa: CASSLWTGLETQYF
j_gene: TRBJ2-2; abundance: NA; v_gene: TRBV7-9; d_gene: TRBD2; CDR3nt: TGTGCCAGCAGTCCTGGACTAGCGGGAGGGCCTACAACCGGGGAGCTGTTTTTT; CDR3aa: CASSPGLAGGPTTGELFF
j_gene: TRBJ2-7; abundance: NA; v_gene: TRBV5-4; d_gene: TRBD2; CDR3nt: TGTGCCAGCAGCTTGGAAAGCGGGGGGCTAGACGAGCAGTACTTC; CDR3aa: CASSLESGGLDEQYF
j_gene: TRBJ2-3; abundance: once; v_gene: TRBV6-4; d_gene: TRBD2; CDR3nt: TGTGCCAGCAGTAGACTAGCGGGGGGCACAGATACGCAGTATTTT; CDR3aa: CASSRLAGGTDTQYF
j_gene: TRBJ2-1; abundance: once; v_gene: TRBV5-6; d_gene: TRBD1; CDR3nt: TGTGCCAGCAGCTGCCGGGACAGGGCTGTTTGCGATGAGCAGTTCTTC; CDR3aa: CASSCRDRAVCDEQFF
j_gene: TRBJ2-6; abundance: NA; v_gene: TRBV10-3; d_gene: TRBD1; CDR3nt: TGTGCCATCAGTGAGTCAGGACAGGGAATGGATCCTGCTGGGGCCAACGTCCTGACTTTC; CDR3aa: CAISESGQGMDPAGANVLTF
j_gene: TRBJ1-5; abundance: NA; v_gene: TRBV27; d_gene: TRBD1; CDR3nt: TGTGCCAGCAGGGGGGGGAACGGACAGGGCGGGCAGCCCCAGCATTTT; CDR3aa: CASRGGNGQGGQPQHF
j_gene: TRBJ2-5; abundance: NA; v_gene: TRBV4-3; d_gene: NA; CDR3nt: TGCGCCAGCAGCCAAGGGGGGGGGCCGAATACTCCTCTAGAGACCCAGTACTTC; CDR3aa: CASSQGGGPNTPLETQYF
j_gene: TRBJ2-7; abundance: NA; v_gene: TRBV7-2; d_gene: NA; CDR3nt: TGTGCCAGCAGCTTAGAAACAGGAGCCTACGAGCAGTACTTC; CDR3aa: CASSLETGAYEQYF
j_gene: TRBJ1-2; abundance: once; v_gene: TRBV5-6; d_gene: TRBD1; CDR3nt: TGTGCCAGCAGCCGACAGGGTGGCTACACCTTC; CDR3aa: CASSRQGGYTF
j_gene: TRBJ2-3; abundance: NA; v_gene: TRBV2; d_gene: TRBD1; CDR3nt: TGTGCCAGCAGACCGGGACAGAATCCCCTCGATACGCAGTATTTT; CDR3aa: CASRPGQNPLDTQYF
j_gene: TRBJ2-1; abundance: NA; v_gene: TRBV9; d_gene: TRBD2; CDR3nt: TGTGCCAGCAGCTCCGGTCTAGCGGGAGTGGATGAGCAGTTCTTC; CDR3aa: CASSSGLAGVDEQFF
j_gene: TRBJ1-5; abundance: NA; v_gene: TRBV21-1; d_gene: NA; CDR3nt: TGTGCCAGCAGGCTACAGGGGGGGCATCAGCCCCAGCATTTT; CDR3aa: CASRLQGGHQPQHF
j_gene: TRBJ2-6; abundance: NA; v_gene: TRBV2; d_gene: NA; CDR3nt: TGTGCCAGCAGTCCAGGGCCCCCGGGGGCCAACGTCCTGACTTTC; CDR3aa: CASSPGPPGANVLTF
j_gene: TRBJ2-3; abundance: NA; v_gene: TRBV28; d_gene: TRBD2; CDR3nt: TGTGCCAGCAGTTTGGGACTAGCGGGAGATTTCGCAGATACGCAGTATTTT; CDR3aa: CASSLGLAGDFADTQYF
j_gene: TRBJ1-1; abundance: NA; v_gene: TRBV5-1; d_gene: NA; CDR3nt: TGCGCCAGCAGCTTAACCCTACATTTAGGACAGTACACTGAAGCTTTCTTT; CDR3aa: CASSLTLHLGQYTEAFF
j_gene: TRBJ1-5; abundance: NA; v_gene: TRBV7-9; d_gene: NA; CDR3nt: TGTGCCAGCAGCCTAGAGGGGCAGGGGCAACAGCCCCAGCATTTT; CDR3aa: CASSLEGQGQQPQHF
j_gene: TRBJ1-1; abundance: few; v_gene: TRBV7-3; d_gene: NA; CDR3nt: TGTGCCAGCAGCGTCACAGGGTCAGGTGAAGCTTTCTTT; CDR3aa: CASSVTGSGEAFF
j_gene: TRBJ2-2; abundance: NA; v_gene: TRBV4-3; d_gene: NA; CDR3nt: TGCGCCAGCAGCCAAGGGCCAGGGTTTAACACCGGGGAGCTGTTTTTT; CDR3aa: CASSQGPGFNTGELFF
j_gene: TRBJ2-5; abundance: NA; v_gene: TRBV6-6; d_gene: NA; CDR3nt: TGTGCCAGCAGCTCCGGGACTCCTTCCTTAGCCCAGTACTTC; CDR3aa: CASSSGTPSLAQYF
j_gene: TRBJ2-1; abundance: once; v_gene: TRBV5-1; d_gene: NA; CDR3nt: TGCGCCAGCAGCTTGGATCCGGAGGGGAATGAGCAGTTCTTC; CDR3aa: CASSLDPEGNEQFF
j_gene: TRBJ2-2; abundance: NA; v_gene: TRBV6-1; d_gene: TRBD2; CDR3nt: TGTGCCAGCAGTTGGACTAGCGAAACCGGGGAGCTGTTTTTT; CDR3aa: CASSWTSETGELFF
j_gene: TRBJ1-2; abundance: NA; v_gene: TRBV5-1; d_gene: TRBD1; CDR3nt: TGCGCCAGCAGCATAGGGGGGACAGGAGATGGCTACACCTTC; CDR3aa: CASSIGGTGDGYTF
j_gene: TRBJ1-1; abundance: NA; v_gene: TRBV28; d_gene: TRBD1; CDR3nt: TGTGCCAGCAGAAACAGGGGGCCCAACACTGAAGCTTTCTTT; CDR3aa: CASRNRGPNTEAFF
j_gene: TRBJ1-5; abundance: once; v_gene: TRBV2; d_gene: TRBD1; CDR3nt: TGTGCCAGCAGGTACAGGGGGAACAATCAGCCCCAGCATTTT; CDR3aa: CASRYRGNNQPQHF
j_gene: TRBJ2-7; abundance: NA; v_gene: TRBV4-3; d_gene: NA; CDR3nt: TGCGCCAGCAGCCTAGAACCCTCACGGGGGTACGAGCAGTACTTC; CDR3aa: CASSLEPSRGYEQYF
j_gene: TRBJ2-2; abundance: NA; v_gene: TRBV5-1; d_gene: TRBD2; CDR3nt: TGCGCCAGCAGCTCGACTAGCGGGAGTAAGAACACCGGGGAGCTGTTTTTT; CDR3aa: CASSSTSGSKNTGELFF
j_gene: TRBJ2-3; abundance: NA; v_gene: TRBV4-1; d_gene: TRBD2; CDR3nt: TGCGCCAGCAGCCGGATAATAGGACTAGCGGGAACACCACAAGATACGCAGTATTTT; CDR3aa: CASSRIIGLAGTPQDTQYF
j_gene: TRBJ2-1; abundance: NA; v_gene: TRBV7-9; d_gene: NA; CDR3nt: TGTGCCAGCAGCGGGAGAATAGACTACAATGAGCAGTTCTTC; CDR3aa: CASSGRIDYNEQFF
j_gene: TRBJ2-1; abundance: few; v_gene: TRBV6-1; d_gene: TRBD2; CDR3nt: TGTGCCAGCAGTGAAGCTAGCGGGGGGGCCAATGAGCAGTTCTTC; CDR3aa: CASSEASGGANEQFF
j_gene: TRBJ1-3; abundance: NA; v_gene: TRBV19; d_gene: NA; CDR3nt: TGTGCCAGTAGTGAAACAGCCTCTGGAAACACCATATATTTT; CDR3aa: CASSETASGNTIYF
j_gene: TRBJ1-5; abundance: NA; v_gene: TRBV28; d_gene: NA; CDR3nt: TGTGCCAGCAGGGGGGGGCGCGACCAGCCCCAGCATTTT; CDR3aa: CASRGGRDQPQHF
j_gene: TRBJ1-3; abundance: NA; v_gene: TRBV15; d_gene: NA; CDR3nt: TGTGCCACCAGCAGAGTACAGGGAAACACCATATATTTT; CDR3aa: CATSRVQGNTIYF